The sample holds a few counts of the clone carrying this TCR beta chain. TCRdb keeps only in-frame clones here, not all; method: immunoSEQ multiplex PCR. The data contain about 400,000 clones, approximately 88% of them seen just once; the ten biggest clones take up roughly 2%. This sample was taken from a study of blood T cell repertoires in COVID-19. For the study at large: The analysed material was cDNA or gDNA that came from T cells, B-cell-depleted T cells, or PBMCs.

The CDR3 totals 14 residues. CDR1 LNHDA and CDR2 SQIVND come from the germline V gene (reference sequence). Deletions cut 8 bases from V and 4 bases from J, with 17 bases between. The sequenced material came from PBMCs or T cells enriched from blood (not recorded which). This receptor was identified in a woman aged 40 to 50 with acute COVID-19. The chain employs TRBV19 and TRBJ1-2; the D gene is possibly TRBD1 (6 bases). The CDR3 here is CASGDRSDIYGYTF. CDR3 in DNA: TGTGCCAGTGGCGACAGGAGTGACATCTATGGCTACACCTTC.